Each of the 18 T cell receptor beta chains below was sequenced from the same sample in a study of a mutant IDH1 vaccine in newly diagnosed glioma. Time point meaning: week 5, during vaccination. The investigators gave 300 ug of mutant IDH1 20-mer peptide in each vaccine dose, together with topical imiquimod. Profiled with immunoSEQ multiplex PCR; TCRdb holds only in-frame clones, not every one. Seen here are roughly 42,000 clones, over 75% observed once, and the top ten hold around 1.7%. The antigens of these receptors remain unknown. The sequenced sample was PBMCs, obtained from a glioma patient whose treatment included an IDH1 peptide vaccine. These receptors came from a man in his forties with glioma.

The gene calls are TRBV27 and TRBJ2-7; 7 nucleotides match TRBD1. This CDR3 is built from 14 residues. Trimming at V came to 5 bases and at J to 5 bases, leaving 9 bases not matched to a gene. Germline V gene sequence: CDR1 MNHEY, CDR2 SMNVEV (reference sequence). The CDR3 reads CASSPTGALDEQYF. CDR3 coding DNA: TGTGCCAGCAGTCCTACAGGGGCCCTCGACGAGCAGTACTTC.

The V gene is TRBV29-1, the J gene TRBJ1-1; weak D call: TRBD1 (5 bases). The CDR3 totals 13 residues. From germline, CDR1 is SQVTM and CDR2 ANQGSEA. Trimming took off 4 bases at V and 0 bases at J, with 9 bases between the two ends. CDR3 loop: CSVGDVMNTEAFF. CDR3 DNA: TGCAGCGTTGGGGACGTCATGAACACTGAAGCTTTCTTT.

The chain combines TRBV7-6 with TRBJ2-7, with TRBD2 identical over 12 bases. The CDR3 consists of 15 residues. The V and J ends lost 6 bases and 4 bases, in that order; junction bases with no gene match: 7. The germline V gene encodes CDR1 SGHVS and CDR2 FNYEAQ. CDR3 region: CASSNPLAGGYEQYF. The DNA of the CDR3 is TGTGCCAGCAGTAACCCTCTAGCGGGAGGGTACGAGCAGTACTTC.

The chain couples TRBV6-1 to TRBJ2-5; 13 bases agree with TRBD2. The CDR3 spans 16 residues. Unmatched junction bases numbered 6, after V lost 3 bases and J lost 5 bases. Germline CDR1 MNHNS, CDR2 SASEGT. For the CDR3, the DNA is TGTGCCAGCAGTGATTGGACTAGCGGGGGTGATGAGACCCAGTACTTC. It translates to CASSDWTSGGDETQYF.

This chain links TRBV6-5 with TRBJ2-7; 8 nucleotides agree with TRBD1. Germline trimming cut 10 bases from V and 0 bases from J; bases unmatched to any gene: 5. This CDR3 spans 13 amino acids. Germline lookup yields CDR1 MNHEY and CDR2 SVGAGI. The CDR3 coding sequence is TGTGCCACGCAGGGGGCGGTCTCCTACGAGCAGTACTTC. Amino acids: CATQGAVSYEQYF.

A remark on this clone: The sample has other DNA sequences that encode this CDR3 too. This chain joins TRBV7-3 and TRBJ2-2; 7 nucleotides match TRBD2. Germline trimming cut 3 bases from V and 5 bases from J; bases unmatched to any gene: 0. This CDR3 comprises 13 residues. CDR1 is SGHTA and CDR2 is FQGTGA in the germline V gene. The CDR3, as DNA: TGTGCCAGCAGCTTGGGGGGGACCGGGGAGCTGTTTTTT. It specifies CASSLGGTGELFF.

The V and J genes are TRBV7-6 and TRBJ2-2; 9 nucleotides agree with TRBD2. CDR1 SGHVS and CDR2 FNYEAQ come from the germline V gene. This CDR3 region has 17 residues. V lost 1 base and J lost 1; bases outside the gene matches: 4. The CDR3 bases are TGTGCCAGCAGCTTAGTAGCGGGAGTGGGGAACACCGGGGAGCTGTTTTTT. Translation gives CASSLVAGVGNTGELFF.

In its sample, this clone was seen once. The gene calls are TRBV19 and TRBJ1-5; D is possibly TRBD1 (5 bases). CDR3 length: 16 residues. CDR1 is LNHDA and CDR2 is SQIVND in the germline V gene (reference sequence). V dropped 1 base and J dropped 3 bases, with 13 bases sitting between them. Here the CDR3 DNA reads TGTGCCAGTAGTATAGTAGGGGCCAAACTCAATCAGCCCCAGCATTTT. Translated: CASSIVGAKLNQPQHF.

The chain carries TRBV4-2 and TRBJ2-7; possibly TRBD1 or TRBD2 for D (6 bases each). V was shortened by 1 base and J by 2 bases, with 15 bases between the two germline ends. The CDR3 runs 16 residues. Germline assignment: CDR1 LGHNA and CDR2 YNFKEQ. This CDR3 is CASSQVPGASAYEQYF. DNA of the CDR3: TGTGCCAGCAGCCAAGTCCCGGGGGCGAGTGCCTACGAGCAGTACTTC.

The CDR3 here is CASSLDLGSVSGELFF. DNA of the CDR3: TGTGCCAGCAGCTTGGATTTAGGGTCGGTCAGCGGGGAGCTGTTTTTT. The rearrangement links TRBV5-6 to TRBJ2-2; D is unclear. V dropped 0 bases and J dropped 7 bases, with 16 bases sitting between them. CDR3 length: 16 amino acids. Per germline, CDR1 SGHDT and CDR2 YYEEEE. Complete variable domain (other parts from reference TRBV5-6 and TRBJ2-2): DAGVTQSPTHLIKTRGQQVTLRCSPKSGHDTVSWYQQALGQGPQFIFQYYEEEERQRGNFPDRFSGHQFPNYSSELNVNALLLGDSALYLCASSLDLGSVSGELFFGEGSRLTVL.

The J gene is TRBJ2-2, the V gene TRBV4-2; 14 bases agree with TRBD2. In germline, CDR1 is LGHNA, CDR2 YNFKEQ. J lost 7 bases, V lost 2 bases, and 12 bases had no gene match. The CDR3 covers 19 residues. In nucleotides, the CDR3 is TGTGCCAGCAGCCAATCGGGACTAGCGGGAGACGTCGGGGGCGGGGAGCTGTTTTTT. Its protein is CASSQSGLAGDVGGGELFF.

The chain links TRBV4-3 to TRBJ2-1, with D unresolved. Germline CDR1 is LGHNA and CDR2 is YSLEER. This CDR3 has 14 residues. Trimming removed 2 bases from V and 0 bases from J, with 5 bases in between. As DNA, the CDR3 is TGCGCCAGCAGCCAAAGGTTCTCCTACAATGAGCAGTTCTTC. It codes for CASSQRFSYNEQFF.

The rearrangement joins TRBV29-1 to TRBJ2-1; 8 bases are a match to TRBD2. The CDR3 extends over 16 amino acids. Germline values: CDR1 SQVTM, CDR2 ANQGSEA. The ends lost 4 bases at V and 10 bases at J; junction bases unmatched: 18. The CDR3 is CSVGGLLKRESSEQFF. The CDR3 DNA reads as TGCAGCGTTGGGGGACTTCTAAAGCGGGAGTCCTCGGAGCAGTTCTTC.

V and J are TRBV2 and TRBJ2-5; possible D gene TRBD1, 5 bases. Germline V lookup: CDR1 SNHLY, CDR2 FYNNEI. This CDR3 has 15 residues. V gave up 1 base and J gave up 5 bases, with 14 bases separating them. The CDR3 reads CASSEEVAKGETQYF. The CDR3 DNA reads as TGTGCCAGCAGTGAAGAGGTGGCAAAGGGGGAGACCCAGTACTTC.

V gene TRBV9 combines with J gene TRBJ2-4; D is unresolved. Germline V gene data show CDR1 as SGDLS and CDR2 as YYNGEE. V lost 0 bases, J lost 0 bases, and 13 bases lay in between. The CDR3 contains 17 residues. The CDR3 sequence is CASSVGPPALAKNIQYF. The CDR3 DNA reads as TGTGCCAGCAGCGTAGGACCCCCAGCACTAGCCAAAAACATTCAGTACTTC.

The chain couples TRBV5-1 to TRBJ2-3, with a tentative D call TRBD2 (5 bases). Trimming pared 4 bases from V and 0 bases from J, leaving 15 bases between. Germline V lookup: CDR1 SGHRS, CDR2 YFSETQ. This CDR3 has 16 residues. The CDR3 bases are TGCGCCAGCAGCCCGAGGACTGGAGGAAGCACAGATACGCAGTATTTT. Amino acids: CASSPRTGGSTDTQYF.

The chain links TRBV6-1 to TRBJ2-2; maybe TRBD2 (7 bases). The CDR3 runs to 17 residues. The germline V and J ends were trimmed by 2 bases and 2 bases, with 15 bases remaining between them. Per the germline V gene, CDR1 is MNHNS and CDR2 is SASEGT. The CDR3: CASSEREGGLNTGELFF. The CDR3 DNA reads as TGTGCCAGCAGTGAAAGGGAGGGGGGACTCAACACCGGGGAGCTGTTTTTT.

On this clone: The germline gene is not matched at one end of the junction; a read error may be the cause. The genes are TRBV18 and TRBJ2-3; 8 positions agree with TRBD1. Per the germline V gene, CDR1 is KGHSH and CDR2 is LQKENI. This CDR3 has 12 amino acids. CDR3 sequence: CASSSDRVHLGW. The CDR3 DNA is TGTGCCAGCTCCTCGGACAGGGTTCACTTGGGATGG.